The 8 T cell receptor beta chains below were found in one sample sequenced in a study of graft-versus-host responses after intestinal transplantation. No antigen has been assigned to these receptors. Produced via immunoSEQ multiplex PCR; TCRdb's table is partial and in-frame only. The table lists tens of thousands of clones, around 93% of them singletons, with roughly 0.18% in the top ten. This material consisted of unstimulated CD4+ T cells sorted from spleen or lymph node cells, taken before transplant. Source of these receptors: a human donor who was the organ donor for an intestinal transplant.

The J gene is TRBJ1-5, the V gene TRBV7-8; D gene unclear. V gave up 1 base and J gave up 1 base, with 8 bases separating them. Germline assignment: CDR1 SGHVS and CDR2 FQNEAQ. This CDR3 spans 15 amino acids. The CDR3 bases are TGTGCCAGCAGCTTAGACGGGAACAGCAATCAGCCCCAGCATTTT. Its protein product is CASSLDGNSNQPQHF.

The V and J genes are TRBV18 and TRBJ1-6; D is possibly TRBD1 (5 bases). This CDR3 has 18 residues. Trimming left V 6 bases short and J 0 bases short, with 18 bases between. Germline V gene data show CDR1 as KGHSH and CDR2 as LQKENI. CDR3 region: CASSERQRPSSYNSPLHF. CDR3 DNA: TGTGCCAGCTCGGAGAGACAGAGACCGAGCTCCTATAATTCACCCCTCCACTTT.

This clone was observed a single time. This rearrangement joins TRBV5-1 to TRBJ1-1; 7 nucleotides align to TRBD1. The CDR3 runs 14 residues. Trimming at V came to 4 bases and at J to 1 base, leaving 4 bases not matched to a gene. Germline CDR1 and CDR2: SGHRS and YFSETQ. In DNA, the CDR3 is TGCGCCAGCAGCCCGGGGGACAGGAACACTGAAGCTTTCTTT. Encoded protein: CASSPGDRNTEAFF.

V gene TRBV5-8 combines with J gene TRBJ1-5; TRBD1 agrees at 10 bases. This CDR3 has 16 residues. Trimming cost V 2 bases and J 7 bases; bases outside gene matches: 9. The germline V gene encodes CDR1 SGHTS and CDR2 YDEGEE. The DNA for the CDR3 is TGTGCCAGCAGCTTTTACTCTGGGACAGGGGTGCAGCCCCAGCATTTT. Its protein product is CASSFYSGTGVQPQHF.

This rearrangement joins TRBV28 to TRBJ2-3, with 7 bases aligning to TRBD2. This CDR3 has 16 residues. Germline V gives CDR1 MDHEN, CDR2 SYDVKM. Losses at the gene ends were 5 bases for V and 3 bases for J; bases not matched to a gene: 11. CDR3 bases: TGTGCCAGCAGTGGACCGATCGGGGGGAGGACAGATACGCAGTATTTT. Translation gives CASSGPIGGRTDTQYF. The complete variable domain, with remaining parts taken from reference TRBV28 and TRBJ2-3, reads DVKVTQSSRYLVKRTGEKVFLECVQDMDHENMFWYRQDPGLGLRLIYFSYDVKMKEKGDIPEGYSVSREKKERFSLILESASTNQTSMYLCASSGPIGGRTDTQYFGPGTRLTVL.

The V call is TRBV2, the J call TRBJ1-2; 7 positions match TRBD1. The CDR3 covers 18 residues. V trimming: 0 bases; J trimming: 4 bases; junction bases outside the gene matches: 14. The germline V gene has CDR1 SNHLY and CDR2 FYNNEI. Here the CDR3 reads CASSEADRPTELFYGYTF. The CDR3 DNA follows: TGTGCCAGCAGTGAAGCGGACAGGCCGACTGAACTTTTCTATGGCTACACCTTC.

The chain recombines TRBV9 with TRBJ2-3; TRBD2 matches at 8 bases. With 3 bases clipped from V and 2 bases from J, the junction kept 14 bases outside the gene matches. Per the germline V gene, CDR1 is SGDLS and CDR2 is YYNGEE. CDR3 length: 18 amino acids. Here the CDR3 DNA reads TGTGCCAGCAGCGAATCCCCAGTTGGCGGGGGGAACACAGATACGCAGTATTTT. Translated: CASSESPVGGGNTDTQYF.

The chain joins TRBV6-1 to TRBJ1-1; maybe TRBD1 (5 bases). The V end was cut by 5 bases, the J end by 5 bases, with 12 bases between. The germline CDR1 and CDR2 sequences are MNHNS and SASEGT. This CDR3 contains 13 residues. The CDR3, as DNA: TGTGCCAGCAGTTTACATCGGGGGACTGAAGCTTTCTTT. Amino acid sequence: CASSLHRGTEAFF.